This T cell receptor (beta chain) was documented in a study of T cell changes during pregnancy in multiple sclerosis. Repertoires were generated with immunoSEQ multiplex PCR, while TCRdb's copy carries only in-frame clones and drops some. Of 55,000 to 70,000 clones listed, just over 90% are singletons. This clone appeared a single time. The CDR3 consists of 16 residues. Germline CDR1 and CDR2: MDHEN and SYDVKM. The junction had 6 bases not matched to a gene; V was cut back by 5 bases and J by 1 base. The sequence came from a female donor in good health, enrolled as a control in a pregnancy study. This specimen consisted of peripheral blood, obtained in the second trimester of pregnancy. The chain is built from TRBV28 and TRBJ2-7, with 12 bases matching TRBD2. CDR3 DNA sequence: TGTGCCAGCAGTGCAGGACTAGCGGGACTTTCCTACGAGCAGTACTTC. It codes for CASSAGLAGLSYEQYF.